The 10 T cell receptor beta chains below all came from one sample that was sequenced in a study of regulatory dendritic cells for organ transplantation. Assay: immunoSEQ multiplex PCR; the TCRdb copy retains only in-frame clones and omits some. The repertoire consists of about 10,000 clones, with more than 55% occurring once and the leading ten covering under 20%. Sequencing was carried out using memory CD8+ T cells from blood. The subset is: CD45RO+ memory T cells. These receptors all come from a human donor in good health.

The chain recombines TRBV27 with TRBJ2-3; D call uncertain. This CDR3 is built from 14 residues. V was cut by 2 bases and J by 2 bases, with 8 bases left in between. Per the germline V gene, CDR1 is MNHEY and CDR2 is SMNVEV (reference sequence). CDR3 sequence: CASSLGLPTDTQYF. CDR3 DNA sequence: TGTGCCAGCAGTTTAGGGCTGCCCACAGATACGCAGTATTTT.

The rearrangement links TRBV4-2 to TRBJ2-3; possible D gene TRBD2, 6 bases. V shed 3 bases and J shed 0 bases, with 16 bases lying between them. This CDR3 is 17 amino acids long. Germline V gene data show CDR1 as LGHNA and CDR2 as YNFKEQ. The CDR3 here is CASSQGVSGSSTDTQYF. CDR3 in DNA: TGTGCCAGCAGCCAGGGTGTTAGCGGATCTAGCACAGATACGCAGTATTTT.

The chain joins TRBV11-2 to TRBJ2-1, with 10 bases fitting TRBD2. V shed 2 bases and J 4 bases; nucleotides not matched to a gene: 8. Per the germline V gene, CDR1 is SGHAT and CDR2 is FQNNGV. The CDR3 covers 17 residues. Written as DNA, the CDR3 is TGTGCCAGCAGCTTACGTAGCGGGAGGACGAGATACAATGAGCAGTTCTTC. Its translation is CASSLRSGRTRYNEQFF.

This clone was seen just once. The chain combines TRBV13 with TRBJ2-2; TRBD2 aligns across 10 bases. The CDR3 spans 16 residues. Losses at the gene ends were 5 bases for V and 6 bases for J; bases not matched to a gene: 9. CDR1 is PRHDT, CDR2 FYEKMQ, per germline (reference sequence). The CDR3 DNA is TGTGCCAGCAGCCTACCGACTAGCGGGCAACCCGGGGAGCTGTTTTTT. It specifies CASSLPTSGQPGELFF.

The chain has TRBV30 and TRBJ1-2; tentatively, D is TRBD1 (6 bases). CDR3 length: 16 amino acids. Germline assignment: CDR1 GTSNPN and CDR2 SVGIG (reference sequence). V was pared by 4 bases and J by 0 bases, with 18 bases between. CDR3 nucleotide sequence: TGTGCCTGGAACTTACCCGGGACACTAACTAACTATGGCTACACCTTC. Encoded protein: CAWNLPGTLTNYGYTF. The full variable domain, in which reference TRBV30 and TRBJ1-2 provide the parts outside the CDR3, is SQTIHQWPATLVQPVGSPLSLECTVEGTSNPNLYWYRQAAGRGLQLLFYSVGIGQISSEVPQNLSASRPQDRQFILSSKKLLLSDSGFYLCAWNLPGTLTNYGYTFGSGTRLTVV.

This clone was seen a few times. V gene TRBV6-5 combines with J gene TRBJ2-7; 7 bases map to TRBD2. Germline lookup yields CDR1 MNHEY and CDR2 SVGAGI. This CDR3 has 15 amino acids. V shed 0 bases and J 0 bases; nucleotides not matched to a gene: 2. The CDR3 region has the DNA TGTGCCAGCAGTTACTCTGGCGGGAGCTCCTACGAGCAGTACTTC. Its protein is CASSYSGGSSYEQYF.

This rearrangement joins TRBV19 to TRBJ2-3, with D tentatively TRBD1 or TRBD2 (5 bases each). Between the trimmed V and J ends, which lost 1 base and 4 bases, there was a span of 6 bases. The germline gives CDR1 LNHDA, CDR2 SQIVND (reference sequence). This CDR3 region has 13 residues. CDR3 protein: CASSIGDPDTQYF. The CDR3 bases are TGTGCCAGTAGTATAGGGGACCCAGATACGCAGTATTTT.

CDR3 residues: CASQVQRVLAEPLNIQYF. For the CDR3, the DNA is TGTGCCAGCCAAGTGCAACGGGTCTTAGCGGAGCCGTTGAACATTCAGTACTTC. This chain uses TRBV28 with TRBJ2-4; maybe TRBD2 (6 bases). CDR3 size: 18 residues. In germline, CDR1 is MDHEN, CDR2 SYDVKM. Trimming removed 8 bases at V and 7 bases at J, with 30 bases between.

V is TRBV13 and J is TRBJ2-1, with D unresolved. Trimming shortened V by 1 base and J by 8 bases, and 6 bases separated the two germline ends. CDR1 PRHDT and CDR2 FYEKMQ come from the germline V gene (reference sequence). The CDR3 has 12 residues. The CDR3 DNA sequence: TGTGCCAGCAGCTTAGTCCGGTATGAGCAGTTCTTC. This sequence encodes CASSLVRYEQFF.

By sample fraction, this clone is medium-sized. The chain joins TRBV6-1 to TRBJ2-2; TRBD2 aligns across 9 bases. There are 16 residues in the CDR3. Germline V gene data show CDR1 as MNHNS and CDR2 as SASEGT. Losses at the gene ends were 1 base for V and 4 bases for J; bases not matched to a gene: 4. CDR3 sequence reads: CASSEGPGLATGELFF. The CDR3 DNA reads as TGTGCCAGCAGTGAAGGTCCGGGACTAGCCACCGGGGAGCTGTTTTTT.